What follows describes a single T cell receptor (beta chain). Its specificity is not known. The data stem from a study of high-grade serous ovarian cancer treatment subgroups. Study-wide context: Mean per sample: about 14,000 reads, about 6,900 unique TCR beta rearrangements.

TCRdb's copy holds only in-frame clones and misses some; the assay was immunoSEQ multiplex PCR. Of a few thousand clones in the sample, under 85% are singletons; the top ten hold approximately 28%. Germline-derived CDR1 and CDR2 are SGDLS and YYNGEE. There are 16 residues in the CDR3. V lost 3 bases to trimming and J lost 0 bases; unmatched junction nucleotides: 9. Points from the study as a whole: Different patients shared almost no repertoire; same-patient tumors shared about 0.1 to 0.79.

Tumor samples were obtained before definitive surgery or chemotherapy. Sequenced sample: tumor tissue. This receptor was identified in a human donor with high-grade serous ovarian cancer. The V gene is TRBV9, the J gene TRBJ2-7; 7 bases line up with TRBD1. The DNA of the CDR3 is TGTGCCAGCAGCGGAGGGGGCAGGGGTTACTCCTACGAGCAGTACTTC. Its translation is CASSGGGRGYSYEQYF.